One T cell receptor (beta chain) is described in this entry. The record originates from a study of blood T cell repertoires in COVID-19. Germline-derived CDR1 and CDR2 are MNHEY and SVGAGI. The CDR3 contains 13 residues. V lost 6 bases to trimming and J lost 4 bases, with 12 bases between them. TCRdb's copy holds only in-frame clones and misses some; the assay was immunoSEQ multiplex PCR. The sample consists of 150,000 to 200,000 clones, about 80% of them appearing once. The sample consisted of peripheral blood. The clonotype originates from a human donor with acute or convalescent COVID-19. The donor label of this sample is uncertain. The rearrangement links TRBV6-5 to TRBJ1-1; the D gene is possibly TRBD1 (5 bases). The CDR3 loop reads CASRGEAGTEAFF. The DNA of the CDR3 is TGTGCCAGCAGGGGGGAGGCTGGCACTGAAGCTTTCTTT.